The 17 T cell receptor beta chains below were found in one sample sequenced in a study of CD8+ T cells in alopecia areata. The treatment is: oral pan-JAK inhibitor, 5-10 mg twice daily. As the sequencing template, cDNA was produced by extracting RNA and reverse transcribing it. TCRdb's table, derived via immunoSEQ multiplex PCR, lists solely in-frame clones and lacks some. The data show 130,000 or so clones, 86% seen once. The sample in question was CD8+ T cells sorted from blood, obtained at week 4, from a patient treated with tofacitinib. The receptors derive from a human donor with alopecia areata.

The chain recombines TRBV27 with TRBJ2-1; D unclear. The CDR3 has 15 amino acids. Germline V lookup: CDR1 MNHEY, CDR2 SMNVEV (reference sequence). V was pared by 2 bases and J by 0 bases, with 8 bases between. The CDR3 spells CASSLIGSSYNEQFF. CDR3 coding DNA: TGTGCCAGCAGTTTAATTGGTAGCTCCTACAATGAGCAGTTCTTC.

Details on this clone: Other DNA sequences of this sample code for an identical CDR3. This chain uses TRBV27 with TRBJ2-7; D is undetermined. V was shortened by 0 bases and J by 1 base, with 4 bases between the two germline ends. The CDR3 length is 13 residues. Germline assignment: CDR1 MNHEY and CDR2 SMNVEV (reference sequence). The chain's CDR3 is CASSLSESYEQYF. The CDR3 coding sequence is TGTGCCAGCAGTTTATCTGAGTCCTACGAGCAGTACTTC.

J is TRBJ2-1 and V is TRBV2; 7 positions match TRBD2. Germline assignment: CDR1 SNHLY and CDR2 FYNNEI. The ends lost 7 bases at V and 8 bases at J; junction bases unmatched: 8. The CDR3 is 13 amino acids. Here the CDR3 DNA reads TGTGCCAGCACAGAGACGGGGAGGGATGAGCAGTTCTTC. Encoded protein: CASTETGRDEQFF. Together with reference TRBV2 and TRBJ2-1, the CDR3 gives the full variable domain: EPEVTQTPSHQVTQMGQEVILRCVPISNHLYFYWYRQILGQKVEFLVSFYNNEISEKSEIFDDQFSVERPDGSNFTLKIRSTKLEDSAMYFCASTETGRDEQFFGPGTRLTVL.

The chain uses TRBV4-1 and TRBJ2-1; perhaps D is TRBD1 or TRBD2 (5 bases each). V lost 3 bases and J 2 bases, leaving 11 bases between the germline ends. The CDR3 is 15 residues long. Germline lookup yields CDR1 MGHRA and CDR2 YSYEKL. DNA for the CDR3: TGCGCCAGCAGCCAGGGGGACGTGACCTACAATGAGCAGTTCTTC. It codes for CASSQGDVTYNEQFF.

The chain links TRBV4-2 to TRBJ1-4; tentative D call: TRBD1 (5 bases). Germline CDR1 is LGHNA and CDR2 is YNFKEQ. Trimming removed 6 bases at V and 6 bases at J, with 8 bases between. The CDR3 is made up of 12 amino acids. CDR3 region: CASSGDHEKLFF. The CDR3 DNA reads TGTGCCAGCAGTGGGGACCATGAAAAACTGTTTTTT.

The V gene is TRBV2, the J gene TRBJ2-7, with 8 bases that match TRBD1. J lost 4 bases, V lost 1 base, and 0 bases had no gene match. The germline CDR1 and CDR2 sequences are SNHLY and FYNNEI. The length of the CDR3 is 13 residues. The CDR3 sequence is CASSEGTGYEQYF. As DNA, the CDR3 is TGTGCCAGCAGTGAAGGGACAGGGTACGAGCAGTACTTC.

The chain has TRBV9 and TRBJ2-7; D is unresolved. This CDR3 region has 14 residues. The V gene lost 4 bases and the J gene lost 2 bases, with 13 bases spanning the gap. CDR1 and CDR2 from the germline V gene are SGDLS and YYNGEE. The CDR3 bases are TGTGCCAGCAGCCCCTACGCGGTGACCTACGAGCAGTACTTC. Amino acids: CASSPYAVTYEQYF.

Written as DNA, the CDR3 is TGTGCCAGCAGTGAATTCAGCTCTGGGCGAGAGACCCAGTACTTC. Its translation: CASSEFSSGRETQYF. The chain is built from TRBV6-1 and TRBJ2-5; the D is unclear. The CDR3 is 15 amino acids. V lost 2 bases, J lost 4 bases, and 14 bases lay in between. From germline, CDR1 is MNHNS and CDR2 SASEGT.

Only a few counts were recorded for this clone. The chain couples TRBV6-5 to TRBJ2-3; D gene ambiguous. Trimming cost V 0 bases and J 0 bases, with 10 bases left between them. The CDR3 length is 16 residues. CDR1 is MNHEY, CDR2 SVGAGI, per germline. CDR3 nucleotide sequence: TGTGCCAGCAGTTACTCAACGGCCACTAGCACAGATACGCAGTATTTT. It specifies CASSYSTATSTDTQYF.

The CDR3 spells CASSLTGASIGEAFF. CDR3 in DNA: TGTGCCAGCAGCTTGACAGGGGCCAGCATTGGTGAAGCTTTCTTT. V is TRBV7-9 and J is TRBJ1-1, with 8 bases matching TRBD1. The CDR3 extends over 15 amino acids. Germline assignment: CDR1 SEHNR and CDR2 FQNEAQ (reference sequence). V shed 3 bases and J 7 bases; nucleotides not matched to a gene: 10.

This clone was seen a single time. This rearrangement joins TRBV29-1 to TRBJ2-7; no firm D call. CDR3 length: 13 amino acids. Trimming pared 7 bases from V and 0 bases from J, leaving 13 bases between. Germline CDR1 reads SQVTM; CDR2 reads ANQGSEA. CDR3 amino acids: CSATLNLSYEQYF. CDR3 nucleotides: TGCAGCGCCACCCTGAACCTCTCCTACGAGCAGTACTTC.

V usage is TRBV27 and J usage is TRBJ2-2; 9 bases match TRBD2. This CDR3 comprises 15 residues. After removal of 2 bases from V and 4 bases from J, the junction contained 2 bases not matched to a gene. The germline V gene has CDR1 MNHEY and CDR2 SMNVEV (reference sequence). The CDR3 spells CASSLGTSITGELFF. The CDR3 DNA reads TGTGCCAGCAGTTTAGGGACTAGCATCACCGGGGAGCTGTTTTTT.

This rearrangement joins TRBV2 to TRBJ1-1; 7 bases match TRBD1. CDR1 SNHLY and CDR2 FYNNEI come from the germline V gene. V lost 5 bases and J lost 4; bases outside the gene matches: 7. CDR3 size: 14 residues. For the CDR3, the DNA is TGTGCCAGCAGTAGCAGGGGGATCGGCACTGAAGCTTTCTTT. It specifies CASSSRGIGTEAFF.

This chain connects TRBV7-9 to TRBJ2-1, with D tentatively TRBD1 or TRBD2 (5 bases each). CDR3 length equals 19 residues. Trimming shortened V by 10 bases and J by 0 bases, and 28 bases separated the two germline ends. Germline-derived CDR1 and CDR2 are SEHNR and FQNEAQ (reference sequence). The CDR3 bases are TGTGCCACCGACACGCCTACGGGACGGAATAAGAGCTCCTACAATGAGCAGTTCTTC. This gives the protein CATDTPTGRNKSSYNEQFF. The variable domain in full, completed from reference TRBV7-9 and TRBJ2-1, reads DTGVSQNPRHKITKRGQNVTFRCDPISEHNRLYWYRQTLGQGPEFLTYFQNEAQLEKSRLLSDRFSAERPKGSFSTLEIQRTEQGDSAMYLCATDTPTGRNKSSYNEQFFGPGTRLTVL.

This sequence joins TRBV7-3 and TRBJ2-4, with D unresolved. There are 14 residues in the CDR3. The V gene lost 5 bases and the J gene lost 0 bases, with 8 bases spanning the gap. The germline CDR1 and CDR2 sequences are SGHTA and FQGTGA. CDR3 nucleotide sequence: TGTGCCAGCAGCGTCAGGCCAGCCAAAAACATTCAGTACTTC. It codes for CASSVRPAKNIQYF.

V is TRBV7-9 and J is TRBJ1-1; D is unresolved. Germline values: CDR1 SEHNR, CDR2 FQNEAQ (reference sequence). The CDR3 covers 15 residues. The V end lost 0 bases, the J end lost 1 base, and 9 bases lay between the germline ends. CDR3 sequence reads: CASSLAEEPNTEAFF. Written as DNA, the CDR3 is TGTGCCAGCAGCTTAGCGGAGGAACCGAACACTGAAGCTTTCTTT.

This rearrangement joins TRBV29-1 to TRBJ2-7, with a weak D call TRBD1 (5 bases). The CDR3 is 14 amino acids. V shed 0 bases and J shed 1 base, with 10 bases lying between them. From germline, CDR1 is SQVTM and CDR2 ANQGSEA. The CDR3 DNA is TGCAGCGTTGAAGATGATGCAGGGTCCTACGAGCAGTACTTC. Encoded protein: CSVEDDAGSYEQYF.